This TCR beta chain was retrieved from a study of CD8 T cells in Susac syndrome. This clonotype has just a few counts. The CDR3 is made up of 11 amino acids. The germline CDR1 and CDR2 sequences are SGHTS and YDEGEE. V lost 4 bases, J lost 5 bases, and 7 bases lay in between. Reverse transcription of roughly 0.5 to 1 ug RNA was performed with random hexamers. TCRdb independently ran MiXCR on the immunoSEQ multiplex PCR reads; one entry per CDR3 protein. Altogether 100,000 to 150,000 distinct CDR3 sequences are present, around 94% being singletons, with the ten largest covering 0.087%. Sequenced input: CD4+ T cells from PBMCs. This TCR was sampled from a human donor in good health. The rearrangement joins TRBV5-8 to TRBJ2-7; unclear D gene. The DNA for the CDR3 is TGTGCCAGCAGCCTCGAACACGAGCAGTACTTC. Translation gives CASSLEHEQYF. Looking up the rest from reference TRBV5-8 and TRBJ2-7 gives the full variable domain: EAGVTQSPTHLIKTRGQQATLRCSPISGHTSVYWYQQALGLGLQFLLWYDEGEERNRGNFPPRFSGRQFPNYSSELNVNALELEDSALYLCASSLEHEQYFGPGTRLTVT.